This TCR delta chain was recovered during a study of gammadelta T cells in human blood. Study-level findings and limits: Polyclonal expansion of innate γδ T cells after birth appeared microbially driven.

TCRdb re-identified clones in the RT-PCR reads via CATT. The repertoire has 450 or so delta-chain clones, nearly 65% of them found once; the top ten carry about 46%. V was shortened by 4 bases and J by 4 bases, with 13 bases between the two germline ends. Per germline, CDR1 GEAIGNYY and CDR2 EKD. This CDR3 is built from 16 residues. Turning to this clone: Antigen specificity is unknown. For this DNA, TCRdb reports the protein of a much larger clone, which diverges at residue 6, most likely from a read error; the protein presented here is translated directly from the DNA.

This chain connects TRDV2 to TRDJ3, with D maybe TRDD3 (5 bases). Material for sequencing was non-Vgamma9Vdelta2 gamma-delta T cells from fetal blood. The receptor was derived from a human fetus. In DNA form, the CDR3 reads TGTGCCTGTGATGAGATGCTGGGTTGGGACACCCGACAGATGTTTTTC. It translates to CACDEMLGWDTRQMFF.